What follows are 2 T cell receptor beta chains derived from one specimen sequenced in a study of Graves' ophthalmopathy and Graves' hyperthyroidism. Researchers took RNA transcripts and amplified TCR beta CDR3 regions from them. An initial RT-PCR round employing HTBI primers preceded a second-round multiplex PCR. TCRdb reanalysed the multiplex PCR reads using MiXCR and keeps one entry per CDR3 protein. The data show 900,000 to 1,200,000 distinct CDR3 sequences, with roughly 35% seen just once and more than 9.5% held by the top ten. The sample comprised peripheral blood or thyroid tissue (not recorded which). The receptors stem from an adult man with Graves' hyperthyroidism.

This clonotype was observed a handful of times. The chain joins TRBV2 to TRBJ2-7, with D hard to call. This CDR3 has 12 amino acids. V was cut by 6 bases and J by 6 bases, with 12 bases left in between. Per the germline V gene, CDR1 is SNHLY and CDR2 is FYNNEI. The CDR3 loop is CASSRPVGEQYF. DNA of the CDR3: TGTGCCAGCAGCCGGCCTGTGGGCGAGCAGTACTTC. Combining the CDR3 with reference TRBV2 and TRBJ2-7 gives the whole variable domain EPEVTQTPSHQVTQMGQEVILRCVPISNHLYFYWYRQILGQKVEFLVSFYNNEISEKSEIFDDQFSVERPDGSNFTLKIRSTKLEDSAMYFCASSRPVGEQYFGPGTRLTVT.

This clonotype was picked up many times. The CDR3, as DNA: TGTGCCATCAGATCAGTGAACACTGAAGCTTTCTTT. Amino acid sequence: CAIRSVNTEAFF. The chain joins TRBV10-3 to TRBJ1-1, with D unclear. Germline CDR1 ENHRY, CDR2 SYGVKD. V was trimmed by 6 bases and J by 0 bases, leaving 5 bases between them. CDR3 length equals 12 residues.